This T cell receptor (beta chain) was obtained from a study of cytomegalovirus exposure and HLA in healthy donors. About the study: There were several hundred genotyped donors. Of these, roughly 86% fell in the genetic ancestry cluster associated with self-reported Caucasian donors.

13 Jbeta primers and 60 Vbeta primers were used for the PCR. Produced via immunoSEQ multiplex PCR; TCRdb's table is partial and in-frame only. Of almost 200,000 clones listed, less than 80% are singletons. V lost 4 bases and J lost 4, with 20 bases in between. CDR1 is SGHRS and CDR2 is YFSETQ in the germline V gene. The CDR3 is 16 amino acids. As for this clone: What it recognizes is unknown.

Findings of the study overall: Researchers counted 164 TCR beta chains as cytomegalovirus-associated. Most subjects had HLA-A and HLA-B alleles reportedly predicted accurately by TCR beta sequences. As was reported, the classifier diagnosed cytomegalovirus status with high specificity and sensitivity.

Sequenced material: PBMCs. The TCR sequence derives from a woman aged 25 to 39 in good health and CMV-seropositive. This sequence joins TRBV5-1 and TRBJ1-2, with D possibly being TRBD1 (6 bases). The DNA for the CDR3 is TGCGCCAGCAGCCCCCCGGCAGGGGCGTCGACCTATGGCTACACCTTC. Its translation: CASSPPAGASTYGYTF.